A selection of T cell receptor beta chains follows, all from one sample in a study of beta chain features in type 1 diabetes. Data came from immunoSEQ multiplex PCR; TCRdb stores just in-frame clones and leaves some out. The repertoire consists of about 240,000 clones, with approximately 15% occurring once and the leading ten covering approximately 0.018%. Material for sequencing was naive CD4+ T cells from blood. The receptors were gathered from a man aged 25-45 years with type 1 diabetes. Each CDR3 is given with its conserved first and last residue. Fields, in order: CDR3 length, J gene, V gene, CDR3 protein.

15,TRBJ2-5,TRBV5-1,CASSLARGEQETQYF
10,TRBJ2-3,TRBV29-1,CSVYTDTQYF
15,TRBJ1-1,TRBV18,CASSPGTGMNTEAFF
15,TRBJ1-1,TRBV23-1,CASSQCHSPNTEAFF
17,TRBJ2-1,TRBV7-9,CASSSLRGTGSYNEQFF
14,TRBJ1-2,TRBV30,CAWSGGQLNYGYTF
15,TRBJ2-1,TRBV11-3,CASSYRLADYNEQFF
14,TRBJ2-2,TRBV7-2,CASSPQGLRRELFF
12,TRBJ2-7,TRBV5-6,CASKAGPGEQYF
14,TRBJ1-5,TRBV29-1,CSVSPRKSGQPQHF